The source of this TCR beta chain is a study of blood T cell repertoires in COVID-19. Per the study methods: Estimation of nucleated cell counts was performed using reference gene primer amplification. Using immunoSEQ multiplex PCR, the repertoire was profiled, and TCRdb retains in-frame clones only, with some absent. D and trimming were read from the DNA, whereas the V and J calls and clone size are those reported in that table. The sample lists some 27,000 clones, around 90% seen once, with approximately 12% in the top ten. The CDR3 is made up of 16 amino acids. V lost 5 bases and J lost 4; bases outside the gene matches: 13. Germline V lookup: CDR1 SGHTA, CDR2 FQGTGA.

Sequencing used peripheral blood. The chain has TRBV7-3 and TRBJ1-2; 7 bases are shared with TRBD1. The receptor was derived from a human donor in a cohort sampled during active COVID-19. The donor label of this sample is uncertain. The CDR3 region is CASSPRDRGGTYGYTF. CDR3 bases: TGTGCCAGCAGCCCACGGGACAGAGGGGGAACCTATGGCTACACCTTC.